This TCR beta chain was obtained from a study of blood T cell repertoires in COVID-19. Study information: Sites across the United States, Italy and Spain contributed samples from acute and convalescent COVID-19. In each case, the material was cDNA or gDNA derived from T cells, B-cell-depleted T cells, or PBMCs.

As handled by the study authors: Nucleated cell counts were estimated from reference gene primer amplification. Generated by immunoSEQ multiplex PCR, the TCRdb table keeps only in-frame clones and is missing some. V and J calls and clone size come straight from that table; D and trimming were deduced from the DNA. In the table there are roughly 200,000 clones, about 80% of which are singletons. The CDR3 runs to 15 residues. V shed 5 bases and J 7 bases; nucleotides not matched to a gene: 9. Germline CDR1 and CDR2: SGHTS and YDEGEE. Sequencing was done on a sample of peripheral blood. This sequence joins TRBV5-8 and TRBJ1-6; 7 bases align to TRBD1. The clonotype was recovered from a man aged 45-65 years with active or convalescent COVID-19. The CDR3 bases are TGTGCCAGCAGTCCTACAGGGGTACTAAATTCACCCCTCCACTTT. Amino acids: CASSPTGVLNSPLHF.